A selection of T cell receptor beta chains follows, all from one sample in a study of CDR3 diversity in severe acne. TCRdb reanalysed the PCR reads using MiXCR and keeps one entry per CDR3 protein. This repertoire shows about 100,000 distinct CDR3 sequences, 45% to 60% found once; its top ten account for roughly an eighth. Sequencing was carried out using blood. The receptor source for this set is a male donor with acne. The CDR3 runs from the conserved cysteine through the conserved F or W. A D gene is named only where the DNA matches it firmly. The size of a clone is reported for some rows only, either as once, few or many, or as a class for expanded clones.

clone_size j_call d_call v_call cdr3_length cdr3_nt cdr3_aa
- TRBJ1-2 - TRBV20-1 12 TGCAGTGCTAGCGCAGGGACCTATGGCTACACCTTC CSASAGTYGYTF
- TRBJ2-7 TRBD2 TRBV7-6 15 TGTGCCAGCAGCTTAGAACTAGCGGAGACCTACGAGCAGTACTTC CASSLELAETYEQYF
many TRBJ1-4 TRBD1 TRBV3-1 15 TGTGCCAGCAGCCAGCGTGGGACAGCTAATGAAAAACTGTTTTTT CASSQRGTANEKLFF
- TRBJ2-2 - TRBV7-3 19 TGTGCCAGCAGACCGCTTGTTCTGGGCGGGACCCTCGAACTCCGGGGAGCTGTTTTT CASRPLVLGGTLELRGAVF
- TRBJ1-4 - TRBV25-1 14 TGTGCCAGCAGTGAATTAGGAGAGGGAGGGGAACTGTTTTTT CASSELGEGGELFF
- TRBJ1-1 TRBD1 TRBV7-9 16 TGTGCCAGCAGACAGACAGGGGGCTTGAAGAACACTGAAGCTTTCTTT CASRQTGGLKNTEAFF
many TRBJ1-5 - TRBV28 12 TGTGCCAGCGCTCTGAGGGCTCAGCCCCAGCATTTT CASALRAQPQHF
- TRBJ1-5 TRBD1 TRBV28 14 TGTGCCAGCAGTGGGACAGGGGGCCTTCAGCCCCAGCATTTT CASSGTGGLQPQHF
few TRBJ2-1 - TRBV4-2 14 TGTGCCAGCAGCCAAGGGAACCCCTTCAATGAGCAGTTCTTC CASSQGNPFNEQFF
- TRBJ2-1 - TRBV7-3 20 TGTGCCAGCAGTCACCGACCTTGGGGTAGCGGCCTTAACTACTACAATGAGCAGTTCTTC CASSHRPWGSGLNYYNEQFF
- TRBJ1-2 TRBD1 TRBV10-3 15 TGTGCCAGCAGTGAAGACAGGGGAGCTAACTATGGCTACACCTTC CASSEDRGANYGYTF
- TRBJ1-4 - TRBV12-3/TRBV12-4 15 TGTGCCAGCAGTTTGGAGGACAGTATTACTGAAAAACTGTTTTTT CASSLEDSITEKLFF
- TRBJ1-2 - TRBV10-3 14 TGTGCCATCAGTGAGGGGCGGGGTAACTATGGCTACACCTTC CAISEGRGNYGYTF
- TRBJ2-2 TRBD1 TRBV29-1 15 TGCAGCGTTGAAGATGGGACAGTGAACACCGGGGAGCTGTTTTTT CSVEDGTVNTGELFF
many TRBJ1-2 - TRBV24-1 14 TGTGCCACCAGTGACTACGACAGGCACTATGGCTACACCTTC CATSDYDRHYGYTF
- TRBJ2-3 - TRBV7-9 16 TGTACCAGCAGCTCCGTACTGGGGCTCAACACAGATACGCAGTATTTT CTSSSVLGLNTDTQYF
few TRBJ2-3 TRBD2 TRBV24-1 14 TGTGCCACCAGTGAGGGCGGGAGGGCTCATACGCAGTATTTT CATSEGGRAHTQYF
medium-sized TRBJ1-2 - TRBV7-9 14 TGTGCCAGCAGCTTAGTACAGGGTGGGTATGGCTACACCTTC CASSLVQGGYGYTF
- TRBJ1-5 - TRBV28 14 TGTGCCAGCAGTTTCTACCAACTCAATCAGCCCCAGCATTTT CASSFYQLNQPQHF
- TRBJ2-2 TRBD2 TRBV25-1 17 TGTGCCAGCAGTGAGGAGGGACTAGCGGGAAAGGTCGGGGAGCTGTTTTTT CASSEEGLAGKVGELFF
few TRBJ2-5 - TRBV18 13 TGTGCCAGCTCACCGGATACCGGGGAGACCCAGTACTTC CASSPDTGETQYF
- TRBJ1-4 - TRBV25-1 17 TGTGCCAGCAGTACCTTGGGGGGGCCATTAACTAATGAAAAACTGTTTTTT CASSTLGGPLTNEKLFF
once TRBJ1-4 - TRBV29-1 14 TGCAGCGTTGAGACGCGGGGGCTTAATGAAAAACTGTTTTTT CSVETRGLNEKLFF
- TRBJ2-2 TRBD1 TRBV10-3 15 TGTGCCAGCAGCTACGGGACAGGGCTCACCGGGGAGCTGGTTTTT CASSYGTGLTGELVF
- TRBJ2-7 TRBD2 TRBV6-5 21 TGTGCCAGCAGCAAACGACCTTCGGGACTAGCGGGAGGCCAGGTGAAATACGAGCAGTACTTC CASSKRPSGLAGGQVKYEQYF
- TRBJ2-3 - TRBV4-3 15 TGCGCCAGCAGTCCCGGGAGTATCCCCTACAATGAGCAGTATTTT CASSPGSIPYNEQYF
- TRBJ2-7 TRBD1 TRBV11-1 15 TGTGCCAGCAGCCCCATCGGGACAGGGGGCAGGGAGCAGTACTTC CASSPIGTGGREQYF
- TRBJ1-2 TRBD1 TRBV12-3/TRBV12-4 14 TGTGCCAGCAGCCTCGGACAGGGGAAGCATGGCTACACCTTC CASSLGQGKHGYTF
- TRBJ1-4 - TRBV20-1 23 TGCAGTGCTCCTCTTCCCGGGACGGTGAAAGAGGAGCACTGCAGAGCAACTAATGAAAAACTGTTTTTT CSAPLPGTVKEEHCRATNEKLFF
few TRBJ1-6 TRBD1 TRBV19 14 TGTGCCAGTAACAGCGGGACAGGGGAATCACCCCTCCACTTT CASNSGTGESPLHF
- TRBJ1-1 - TRBV14 14 TGTGCCAGCAGCCTTTACACGGAGAACACTGAAGCTTTCTTT CASSLYTENTEAFF
- TRBJ2-3 - TRBV24-1 16 TGTGCCACGAAAAAATACAGTGATCCCATCACAGATACGCAGTATTTT CATKKYSDPITDTQYF
- TRBJ2-3 - TRBV6-4 13 TGTGCCAGCAGTGCCCCTAAGGCAGATACGCAGTATTTT CASSAPKADTQYF
few TRBJ1-1 TRBD1 TRBV7-6 16 TGTGCCAGCAGCCCTGGACCGACAGGGATGAACACTGAAGCTTTCTTT CASSPGPTGMNTEAFF
- TRBJ1-2 TRBD1 TRBV27 12 TGTGCCAGCAGAGCTGACAGGGATGGCTACACCTTC CASRADRDGYTF
once TRBJ2-1 TRBD2 TRBV7-9 17 TGTGCCAGCAGCCCCTCACCGGGCGGGAGGCCCTACAACGGGCAGTTCTTC CASSPSPGGRPYNGQFF
few TRBJ2-7 TRBD1 TRBV10-3 12 TGTGCCATCAGCACAGGGGCCTACGAGCAGTACTTC CAISTGAYEQYF
- TRBJ2-7 TRBD1 TRBV7-3 15 TGTGCCAGCAGCTTAGGGAGACAGGGGGCCTACGAGCAGTACTTC CASSLGRQGAYEQYF
- TRBJ2-7 TRBD2 TRBV29-1 14 TGCAGCGTTGTGTTTGTAGCGGGAGGTTACGAGCAGTACTTC CSVVFVAGGYEQYF
many TRBJ2-7 - TRBV20-1 14 TGCAGTGCTAGACTCCAACTGGCCTCCTACGAGCAGTACTTC CSARLQLASYEQYF
- TRBJ1-5 - TRBV25-1 13 TGTGCCAGCAGTGAAAATCCCAATCAGCCCCAGCATTTT CASSENPNQPQHF
- TRBJ2-1 TRBD2 TRBV2 15 TGTGCCAGCAGTTATAGCGGGAGGGCCGGGAATGAGCAGTTCTTC CASSYSGRAGNEQFF
many TRBJ2-7 TRBD2 TRBV6-6 14 TGTGCCAGCAGTCTGGCGGGAGGGCCTTACGAGCAGTACTTC CASSLAGGPYEQYF
- TRBJ2-7 TRBD2 TRBV20-1 17 TGCAGTGCTAGCTCTCAGACTAGCGGGAGGGGCGTATACGAGCAGTACTTC CSASSQTSGRGVYEQYF
- TRBJ2-2 TRBD2 TRBV24-1 15 TGTGCCACAAGTTTAGCGGGTGGTTCCGCCGGGGAGCTGTTTTTT CATSLAGGSAGELFF
few TRBJ2-7 - TRBV7-9 16 TGTGCCAGCAGTCCTACGACAGGCAGCGGTCTCTACGAGCAGTACTTC CASSPTTGSGLYEQYF
- TRBJ1-6 - TRBV14 14 TGTGCCAGCAGCCACTTCGGGGATAATTCACCCCTCCACTTT CASSHFGDNSPLHF
- TRBJ1-1 TRBD1 TRBV5-6 16 TGTGCCAGCAGCTTGTTGGGACAGGGGGCGATCCCTGAAGCTTCCTTT CASSLLGQGAIPEASF
medium-sized TRBJ2-7 TRBD2 TRBV29-1 15 TGCAGCGTTACGGGAGGGGGACAAATAACGGGCGAGCAGTACTTC CSVTGGGQITGEQYF
- TRBJ1-1 - TRBV15 13 TGTGCCACCAGCTTCGACAGAACTAGTGAAGCTTTCTTT CATSFDRTSEAFF
few TRBJ1-5 - TRBV24-1 14 TGTGCCACCAGTGACCCGGACGGTAATCAGCCCCAGCATTTT CATSDPDGNQPQHF